This T cell receptor (beta chain) is from a study of CD8 T cells in ankylosing spondylitis. TCRdb itself ran the 5' RACE reads through MiXCR, one entry per CDR3 protein. Of some 130,000 distinct CDR3 sequences in the sample, around 6.6% were seen once. The trim removed 10 bases at V and 7 bases at J, leaving 11 bases unmatched. The CDR3 is 15 residues long. In germline, CDR1 is LGHDT, CDR2 YNNKEL (reference sequence). V gene TRBV3-1 combines with J gene TRBJ2-3; 13 nucleotides match TRBD2. Specimen: blood, either unsorted or a sorted T cell fraction (not recorded which). The receptor's source is a female donor with ankylosing spondylitis or in good health (not recorded which). The CDR3 bases are TGTGCCACCTGCCTCCGGACTAGCGGGGGCCATACGCAGTATTTT. Translated, it gives CATCLRTSGGHTQYF.